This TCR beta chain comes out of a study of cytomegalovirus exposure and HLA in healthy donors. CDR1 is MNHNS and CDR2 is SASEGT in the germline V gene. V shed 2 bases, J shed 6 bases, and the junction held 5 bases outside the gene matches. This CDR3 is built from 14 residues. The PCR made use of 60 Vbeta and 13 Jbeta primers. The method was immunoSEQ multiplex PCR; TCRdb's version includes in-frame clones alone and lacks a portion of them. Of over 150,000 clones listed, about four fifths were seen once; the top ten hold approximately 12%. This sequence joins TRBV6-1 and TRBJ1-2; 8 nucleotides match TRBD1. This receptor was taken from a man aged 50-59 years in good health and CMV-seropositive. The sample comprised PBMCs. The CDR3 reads CASSEPGRGHGYTF. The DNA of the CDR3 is TGTGCCAGCAGTGAACCGGGCAGGGGGCATGGCTACACCTTC.